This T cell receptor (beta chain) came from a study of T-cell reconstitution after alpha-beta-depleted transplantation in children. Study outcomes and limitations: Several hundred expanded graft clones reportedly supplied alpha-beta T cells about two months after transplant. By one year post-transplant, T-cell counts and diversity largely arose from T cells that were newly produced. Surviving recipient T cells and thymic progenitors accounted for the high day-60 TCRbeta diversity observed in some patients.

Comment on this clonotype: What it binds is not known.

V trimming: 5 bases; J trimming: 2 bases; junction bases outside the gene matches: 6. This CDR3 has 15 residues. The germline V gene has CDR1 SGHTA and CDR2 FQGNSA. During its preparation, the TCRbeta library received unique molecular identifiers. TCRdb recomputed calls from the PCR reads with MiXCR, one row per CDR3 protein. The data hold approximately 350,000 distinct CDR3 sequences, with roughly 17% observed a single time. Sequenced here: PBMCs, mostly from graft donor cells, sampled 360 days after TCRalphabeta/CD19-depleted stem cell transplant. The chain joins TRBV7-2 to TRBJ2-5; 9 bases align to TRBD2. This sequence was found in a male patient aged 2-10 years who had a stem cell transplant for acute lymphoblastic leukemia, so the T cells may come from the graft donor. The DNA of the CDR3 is TGTGCCAGCAGCAACCCACTAGCGGGTCAAGAGACCCAGTACTTC. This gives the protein CASSNPLAGQETQYF. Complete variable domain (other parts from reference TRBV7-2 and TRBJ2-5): GAGVSQSPSNKVTEKGKDVELRCDPISGHTALYWYRQSLGQGLEFLIYFQGNSAPDKSGLPSDRFSAERTGGSVSTLTIQRTQQEDSAVYLCASSNPLAGQETQYFGPGTRLLVL.